This passage covers 20 T cell receptor beta chains from one sample sequenced in a study of shared clonotypes between healthy human individuals. Sequencing used immunoSEQ multiplex PCR; TCRdb keeps in-frame clones, though not all of them. The data contain about 470,000 clones, 75% to 85% of them singletons. The sample comprised PBMCs. The receptors come from a middle-aged woman in good health. Some clones in this sample may be carry-over from other donors' samples.

This clone was recorded at least ten times. The rearrangement links TRBV13 to TRBJ2-1, with TRBD2 matching 11 bases. Germline V gene data show CDR1 as PRHDT and CDR2 as FYEKMQ (reference sequence). CDR3 length equals 20 residues. The junction had 15 bases not matched to a gene; V was cut back by 5 bases and J by 0 bases. CDR3 protein: CASSRPSGLAARSSYNEQFF. CDR3 nucleotides: TGTGCCAGCAGCCGTCCCTCGGGACTAGCGGCTAGGAGCTCCTACAATGAGCAGTTCTTC.

The rearrangement links TRBV18 to TRBJ1-1; D is unresolved. With 3 bases removed from V and 1 base from J, the gap between germline ends came to 12 bases. The length of the CDR3 is 15 residues. The germline V gene has CDR1 KGHSH and CDR2 LQKENI. CDR3 DNA sequence: TGTGCCAGCTCACCGTCCCCACCCCCGAACACTGAAGCTTTCTTT. Its protein is CASSPSPPPNTEAFF.

The rearrangement uses TRBV6-6 and TRBJ2-5, with D unclear. The V end lost 0 bases, the J end lost 0 bases, and 5 bases lay between the germline ends. The CDR3 covers 14 residues. The germline CDR1 and CDR2 sequences are MNHNY and SVGAGI (reference sequence). CDR3 protein: CASSYSRDQETQYF. The CDR3 bases are TGTGCCAGCAGTTACTCAAGGGACCAAGAGACCCAGTACTTC.

This chain joins TRBV7-2 and TRBJ2-5; the match to TRBD2 covers 7 bases. The germline V gene has CDR1 SGHTA and CDR2 FQGNSA. The CDR3 has 17 amino acids. J lost 5 bases, V lost 1 base, and 13 bases had no gene match. The DNA for the CDR3 is TGTGCCAGCAGCTTAGAGTCCCCCGGCTCCGGGGGGGAGACCCAGTACTTC. Its protein product is CASSLESPGSGGETQYF.

The rearrangement uses TRBV5-1 and TRBJ2-7, with D perhaps assigned TRBD1 or TRBD2 (5 bases each). Germline loops: CDR1 SGHRS, CDR2 YFSETQ. This CDR3 has 15 amino acids. V lost 0 bases and J lost 1, with 11 bases in between. CDR3 coding DNA: TGCGCCAGCAGCTTGGCCGGGACCAATTCCTACGAGCAGTACTTC. Encoded protein: CASSLAGTNSYEQYF.

V gene TRBV2 combines with J gene TRBJ2-5; 9 bases line up with TRBD2. V lost 8 bases to trimming and J lost 3 bases; unmatched junction nucleotides: 10. From germline, CDR1 is SNHLY and CDR2 FYNNEI. The CDR3 totals 15 residues. CDR3 bases: TGTGCCAGCCTCCGACTAGCGGAACGAAAAGAGACCCAGTACTTC. It is translated as CASLRLAERKETQYF. Full variable domain (outside the CDR3, taken from reference TRBV2 and TRBJ2-5): EPEVTQTPSHQVTQMGQEVILRCVPISNHLYFYWYRQILGQKVEFLVSFYNNEISEKSEIFDDQFSVERPDGSNFTLKIRSTKLEDSAMYFCASLRLAERKETQYFGPGTRLLVL.

As to this clone: The same CDR3 is also encoded by other DNA sequences in this sample. The V call is TRBV6-1, the J call TRBJ2-7, with D possibly called TRBD1 or TRBD2 (5 bases each). CDR1 and CDR2 from the germline V gene are MNHNS and SASEGT. This CDR3 comprises 14 residues. V was shortened by 3 bases and J by 0 bases, with 9 bases between the two germline ends. This CDR3 is CASSEAGSSYEQYF. As DNA, the CDR3 is TGTGCCAGCAGTGAGGCAGGGAGCTCCTACGAGCAGTACTTC.

The genes are TRBV5-1 and TRBJ1-2; 8 bases are a match to TRBD1. The V segment lost 0 bases and the J segment 8 bases; nucleotides outside the gene matches: 3. Germline V gene lookup returns CDR1 SGHRS and CDR2 YFSETQ. This CDR3 spans 13 amino acids. In nucleotides, the CDR3 is TGCGCCAGCAGCTTGGGGAGACAGGGGGGCTACACCTTC. This translates into CASSLGRQGGYTF.

The V gene is TRBV7-2, the J gene TRBJ1-6; D uncertain. Trimming removed 5 bases at V and 7 bases at J, with 12 bases between. This CDR3 is built from 14 residues. The germline V gene encodes CDR1 SGHTA and CDR2 FQGNSA. As DNA, the CDR3 is TGTGCCAGCAGCGGACGGAACCAAAATTCACCCCTCCACTTT. It translates to CASSGRNQNSPLHF.

There are a few counts of this clone. The chain carries TRBV15 and TRBJ1-1; D is unresolved. The CDR3 loop spans 13 amino acids. Trimming stripped 3 bases from V and 10 bases from J, with 15 bases between. Germline loops: CDR1 LNHNV, CDR2 YYDKDF (reference sequence). The CDR3, as DNA: TGTGCCACCAGCAGCCCGGGTGAGATTCGAGCTTTCTTT. This translates into CATSSPGEIRAFF. The entire variable domain, with the rest obtained from reference TRBV15 and TRBJ1-1, is as follows: DAMVIQNPRYQVTQFGKPVTLSCSQTLNHNVMYWYQQKSSQAPKLLFHYYDKDFNNEADTPDNFQSRRPNTSFCFLDIRSPGLGDTAMYLCATSSPGEIRAFFGQGTRLTVV.

The chain couples TRBV5-1 to TRBJ1-2; D is possibly TRBD1 (5 bases). Germline-derived CDR1 and CDR2 are SGHRS and YFSETQ. This CDR3 region has 13 residues. Deletions cut 5 bases from V and 5 bases from J, with 13 bases between. CDR3 in amino acids: CASRSGDLYGYTF. Here the CDR3 DNA reads TGCGCCAGCAGGTCGGGGGATCTTTATGGCTACACCTTC.

The chain uses TRBV7-9 and TRBJ2-1, with 8 nucleotides matching TRBD2. With 4 bases clipped from V and 3 bases from J, the junction kept 14 bases outside the gene matches. This CDR3 is built from 18 residues. The germline CDR1 and CDR2 sequences are SEHNR and FQNEAQ (reference sequence). CDR3 DNA: TGTGCCAGCAGCTCTTCAACCGGGAGGGAGGGTGGCTACAATGAGCAGTTCTTC. Translation: CASSSSTGREGGYNEQFF.

This chain links TRBV11-1 with TRBJ2-1; 9 nucleotides line up with TRBD2. J gave up 3 bases and V 6 bases, and 6 bases lay outside the gene matches. Germline loops: CDR1 SGHAT, CDR2 FQDESV (reference sequence). This CDR3 comprises 15 residues. CDR3 nucleotides: TGTGCCAGCAGTCGACTAGCGGTAAACTACAATGAGCAGTTCTTC. It translates to CASSRLAVNYNEQFF.

The chain joins TRBV5-1 to TRBJ2-7; 13 bases agree with TRBD2. Germline loops: CDR1 SGHRS, CDR2 YFSETQ. This CDR3 has 15 residues. V was clipped by 4 bases and J by 5 bases; unmatched bases: 6. The CDR3 loop reads CASSPEGLAGNEQYF. DNA of the CDR3: TGCGCCAGCAGCCCCGAGGGACTAGCGGGAAACGAGCAGTACTTC.

This rearrangement joins TRBV19 to TRBJ2-7; TRBD2 agrees at 7 bases. The CDR3 totals 14 residues. Germline CDR1 LNHDA, CDR2 SQIVND (reference sequence). With V trimmed by 2 bases and J by 5 bases, 6 bases remained unmatched. DNA for the CDR3: TGTGCCAGTAGTATACCCGGGAGGCTGAACGAGCAGTACTTC. Its protein product is CASSIPGRLNEQYF.

The chain recombines TRBV5-4 with TRBJ2-5; no firm D call. CDR3 length: 13 amino acids. Germline loops: CDR1 SGHNT, CDR2 YYREEE (reference sequence). V was shortened by 3 bases and J by 2 bases, with 8 bases between the two germline ends. CDR3 DNA: TGTGCCAGCAGCTCCGACCGTCAAGAGACCCAGTACTTC. This sequence encodes CASSSDRQETQYF. The whole variable domain, remainder taken from reference TRBV5-4 and TRBJ2-5, is ETGVTQSPTHLIKTRGQQVTLRCSSQSGHNTVSWYQQALGQGPQFIFQYYREEENGRGNFPPRFSGLQFPNYSSELNVNALELDDSALYLCASSSDRQETQYFGPGTRLLVL.

CDR3 region: CASSLDPSRNTEAFF. Here the CDR3 DNA reads TGTGCCAGCAGCTTAGATCCGTCCAGGAACACTGAAGCTTTCTTT. This chain connects TRBV7-2 to TRBJ1-1; no definite D call. The germline CDR1 and CDR2 sequences are SGHTA and FQGNSA. Trimming left V 1 base short and J 1 base short, with 10 bases between. This CDR3 spans 15 amino acids.

This clone was picked up one time. This chain joins TRBV27 and TRBJ2-3; the match to TRBD1 covers 8 bases. Germline assignment: CDR1 MNHEY and CDR2 SMNVEV (reference sequence). The CDR3 is made up of 20 amino acids. The trim removed 6 bases at V and 0 bases at J, leaving 20 bases unmatched. The CDR3 spells CASSRPTTGGAETSTDTQYF. CDR3 bases: TGTGCCAGCAGCCGACCCACCACAGGGGGTGCCGAGACTAGCACAGATACGCAGTATTTT.

This clone was detected once. V gene TRBV5-1 combines with J gene TRBJ2-2; D is uncertain. Germline CDR1 is SGHRS and CDR2 is YFSETQ. CDR3 length: 17 amino acids. V gave up 5 bases and J gave up 2 bases, with 19 bases separating them. Written as DNA, the CDR3 is TGCGCCAGCAGGAACCTTCTTGGGCTCCCAAACACCGGGGAGCTGTTTTTT. Protein sequence: CASRNLLGLPNTGELFF.

This clone was detected once. Since a much larger clone is just one base distant, this may be a read error. This same CDR3 is encoded by further DNA sequences in the sample. The chain carries TRBV6-4 and TRBJ2-1, with 7 bases that match TRBD2. Per the germline V gene, CDR1 is MRHNA and CDR2 is SNTAGT. V was pared by 5 bases and J by 4 bases, with 8 bases of the junction left unmatched. The CDR3 is made up of 15 amino acids. CDR3 DNA sequence: TGTGCCAGCAGTCAATTAGCGGGCGAGTACAATGAGCAGTTCTTC. This encodes CASSQLAGEYNEQFF.